A single count supports the clone carrying this T cell receptor beta chain. The same CDR3 arises from other DNA sequences in this sample as well. The data belong to a study of blood T cell repertoires in COVID-19. Turning to the study itself: The analysed material was cDNA or gDNA that came from T cells, B-cell-depleted T cells, or PBMCs.

The CDR3 runs to 12 residues. Between the trimmed V and J ends, which lost 3 bases and 3 bases, there was a span of 3 bases. Patients of the Seattle cohort, enrolled during active infection, were followed longitudinally. Data came from immunoSEQ multiplex PCR; TCRdb stores just in-frame clones and leaves some out. The repertoire includes 220,000 or so clones, roughly nine tenths of them detected once, and roughly 10% sits in the top ten. The J gene is TRBJ1-3, the V gene TRBV12-3 or TRBV12-4; no definite D call. This clonotype was sampled from a woman aged 45 to 65 with COVID-19, enrolled during active disease. Specimen: peripheral blood. The CDR3 here is CASSFRGNTIYF. The CDR3 region has the DNA TGTGCCAGCAGTTTTCGTGGAAACACCATATATTTT.